This T cell receptor beta chain was found in a study of cytomegalovirus exposure and HLA in healthy donors listed by TCRdb under 2017. General notes on the study: In an earlier analysis of roughly 500 of the donors, 276 Gb of sequence data and 90 million to 130 million unique TCR beta sequences from 150 million to 200 million T cells were reported. Roughly 300 gigabases of sequencing data and tens of millions of unique TCR sequences made up an early release that covered 500 to 650 HLA-typed donors. Among the roughly 390 genotyped donors, around 81% belonged to the genetic ancestry cluster associated with self-reported Caucasian donors. The study was designed to test whether signatures of past pathogen exposure could be identified by cataloging public T cell receptors. The T cell repertoires of 670 or so subjects were profiled by immunosequencing and related to cytomegalovirus serostatus. A separate validation cohort of roughly 110 different subjects was used in addition to the roughly 670-subject first cohort. High-throughput TCR immunosequencing, statistical association of individual TCRs with disease status, and machine learning were combined to predict cytomegalovirus infection status. A later analysis re-examined previously published TCR beta repertoires from over 500 donors and added high-resolution HLA genotyping to investigate patterns of TCR occurrence. The later analysis used no new phenotypic data to find candidate immune exposures, relying instead on TCR beta sequences and their occurrence across donors. In an earlier analysis of 587 of the donors, high-throughput TCR beta sequencing was used to judge whether each TCR beta V gene segment behaved as functional or pseudogenic. Donor age, sex, ethnicity and CMV serostatus were compiled alongside the repertoire data. Genome-wide SNP genotypes for about three fifths of the 666 donors were used in a later genetic analysis, which treated that subset as a discovery cohort. All discovery cohort repertoires had been generated on a single sequencing platform. Class I and class II HLA loci were covered by the typing at four-digit resolution. Typing coverage varied by locus: roughly 629-630 donors for A, B, C, DRB1 and DQB1; some 520 for DQA1; approximately 610 for DPA1; 450 to 480 for DPB1. Because of strong linkage in the cohort, roughly five DR-DQ haplotypes were treated as single units for association and clustering. Among about 390 genotyped donors of the cohort, an average of approximately 240,000 unique TCR beta nucleotide sequences were sequenced per donor, around 18% of them non-productive.

General conclusions and limits of the study: The 87-base-pair reads could not distinguish some IMGT-functional V segments, including TRBV6-2 and TRBV6-3, so those segments were excluded. According to the authors, the approach could potentially be generalized to other disease states and immunological phenotypes. A later genetic analysis reported fewer N-insertions in productive TCRs among donors in an Asian-associated ancestry cluster than the roughly 670-donor mean. Correlated functional status among segregating V segments might be attributable to linkage disequilibrium, but an unknown experimental factor could not be ruled out. This cohort had only TCR beta chains sequenced, and the lack of alpha or paired-chain data limited which features could be detected. A further reported finding was that TCR beta sequences accurately predicted the HLA-A and HLA-B alleles for most subjects in the first cohort. When HLA alleles, especially DR and DQ, strongly co-occurred, TCR associations were difficult to assign to individual alleles. A cluster of highly shared sequence variants was judged likely to represent a technical artifact of the sequencing pipeline. A few of the identified cytomegalovirus-associated TCR beta chains were confirmed in vitro to be specific for cytomegalovirus antigens. Compared with equally common non-associated chains, HLA-associated TCR beta chains in a later analysis were more clonally expanded and had lower generation probabilities. In a later analysis, the rate of TCR association differed among HLA loci, with DRB1 alleles having the most associated TCRs and HLA-C alleles having the fewest. In a later analysis, several top co-occurrence clusters were reported to appear linked to parvovirus B19, influenza, CMV and Epstein-Barr virus. An earlier analysis of around 600 of the donors showed that most TCR beta V segments appeared in productive rearrangements either about 90% or about 30% of the time, which broadly matched IMGT annotations. A total of 150 to 200 TCR beta chains were listed by the study as associated with cytomegalovirus. A later analysis associated about 17,000 TCR beta sequences with specific HLA alleles at a false discovery rate of 0.05. In both the original and validation cohorts, the classifier was reported to diagnose cytomegalovirus status with high specificity and sensitivity. About 17 rarely observed V segments, including chromosome 9 orphons, were excluded from the earlier analysis of about 600 of the donors because counts were too low. The presence/absence analyses assumed that sequencing depth was roughly uniform across donors, and that assumption may not be true. According to a later analysis, most CMV-associated TCR beta chains appeared to be HLA-restricted, and the HLA associations seemed to be driven largely by CMV exposure. Most TCR sequences were observed very rarely across donors, whereas some public TCRs were present in many individuals. For the cohort, immune exposure information was limited to CMV serostatus. An association between a missense DCLRE1C variant and V-gene and J-gene trimming of TCR beta chains was found in a later genetic analysis and replicated in an independent cohort. Because some donors lacked HLA typing at each locus, the association tests relied only on the typed subset.

As for this clone: No antigen is known for it. One base away there is no much larger clone; base qualities are not given.

Library prep was done by the immunoSEQ multiplex PCR assay. For the multiplex PCR, a mixture combining 60 forward primers for TCR Vbeta segments and 13 reverse primers for TCR Jbeta segments was used. The CDR3 region of rearranged TCR beta genes was amplified from genomic DNA by a multiplex PCR assay. The amplified TCR beta libraries were sequenced on the Illumina HiSeq System as 87-base-pair reads. The authors' pipeline ran thus. A later analysis counted 75 million to 100 million unique TCR beta chains across the 690 or so repertoires, and some 11 million of these chains were shared by at least two donors. Raw reads were error-corrected and collapsed into unique sequences by a nearest-neighbor algorithm in which closely related sequences were merged to remove PCR and sequencing errors. Alignment of CDR3 sequences to IMGT reference sequences was used to assign V, D and J gene segments. For a sequence to be retained, a match of at least six nucleotides to both a V gene segment and a J gene segment was required. A rearrangement counted as productive if the CDR3 had no stop codons and remained in frame with V and J, and every other rearrangement counted as non-productive. Following IMGT convention, CDR3 was defined as the stretch from the second conserved V-encoded cysteine up to the conserved J-encoded phenylalanine. Sequences without an unambiguous match to a single V gene segment were excluded from the earlier analysis of about 640 of the donors. An earlier analysis of just under 600 of the donors called V segments functional above 56.7% productive rearrangements and segregating when the between-donor standard deviation exceeded 5%. A statistical classification framework was developed to diagnose cytomegalovirus status using the catalog of TCR beta chain sequences. V and J gene assignment, in a later analysis, came from comparing TCR nucleotide sequences with IMGT/GENE-DB human TR gene sequences. In a later analysis, CDR3 sequences and most-parsimonious VDJ recombination scenarios were assigned using the TCRdist pipeline. In a later analysis, every TCR beta chain was defined by the combination of its CDR3 amino acid sequence and its V-gene family, and reads without a unique V-gene family were dropped. To address suspected cross-contamination and a sequencing artifact, a later analysis removed roughly 580 highly shared, low-generation-probability nucleotide sequences. For each public chain, a later analysis derived a clonal expansion index from normalized ranks of inferred template counts within each repertoire. In a later analysis, generation probabilities were computed with a VDJ recombination model fitted to out-of-frame rearrangements, and the resulting probabilities were checked against IGoR. Hypergeometric tests were used in a later analysis to score TCR-TCR, TCR-HLA and TCR-CMV co-occurrence, with a repertoire-size bias correction applied to the TCR pairs. A later analysis estimated false discovery rates by permuting HLA or CMV assignments 20 times. A later analysis grouped co-occurring TCRs with DBSCAN, adding TCRdist sequence similarity when clustering within HLA-allele-positive subsets. Repertoires with fewer than 30,000 or more than 120,000 public chains were left out of co-occurrence clustering, as were four to six repertoires with anomalous nucleotide sharing. TCRdb provides this immuneACCESS table in a form limited to in-frame rearrangements. Some clones are lacking; in checked studies, under half of them reflect an unresolved V gene, and why the rest are absent is not known. The V and J calls and the clone size are those of that table, but D and trimming were determined from the DNA. In all, the sample holds 90,000 to 100,000 clones, and around three quarters of those were seen once. The top ten constitute about a sixth of the sample.

The cohort consisted of 650 to 700 healthy bone marrow donors. At the time of sampling, every cohort member was nominally healthy, though immune exposures that went unrecorded were likely present. The donor tested CMV seropositive, placing the donor among the approximately 290 seropositive members of the cohort. A peripheral blood sample was provided by each donor, and peripheral blood mononuclear cells were used for TCR beta sequencing. The Qiagen DNeasy Blood Extraction Kit was used to extract genomic DNA from the blood cell samples. CDR1 and CDR2, per the germline V gene (reference sequence), are LNHDA and SQIVND. Trimming at the junction amounts to 5 bases on V and 5 bases on J, and the germline ends lie 19 bases apart. The CDR3 holds 16 amino acids from the cysteine to the phenylalanine. Only CDR3 DNA is held: 48 bases, read in frame from base 1.

Recombination connected TRBV19 to TRBJ1-5; 5 matching bases give a weak D call of TRBD1. This sequence originates from a man between 60 and 75 years old in good health and CMV-seropositive. The specimen sequenced was PBMCs. The bases read TGTGCCAGTAGTGCAGAGTGGGGGGGTCCGGATCAGCCCCAGCATTTT. Its amino acids are CASSAEWGGPDQPQHF.